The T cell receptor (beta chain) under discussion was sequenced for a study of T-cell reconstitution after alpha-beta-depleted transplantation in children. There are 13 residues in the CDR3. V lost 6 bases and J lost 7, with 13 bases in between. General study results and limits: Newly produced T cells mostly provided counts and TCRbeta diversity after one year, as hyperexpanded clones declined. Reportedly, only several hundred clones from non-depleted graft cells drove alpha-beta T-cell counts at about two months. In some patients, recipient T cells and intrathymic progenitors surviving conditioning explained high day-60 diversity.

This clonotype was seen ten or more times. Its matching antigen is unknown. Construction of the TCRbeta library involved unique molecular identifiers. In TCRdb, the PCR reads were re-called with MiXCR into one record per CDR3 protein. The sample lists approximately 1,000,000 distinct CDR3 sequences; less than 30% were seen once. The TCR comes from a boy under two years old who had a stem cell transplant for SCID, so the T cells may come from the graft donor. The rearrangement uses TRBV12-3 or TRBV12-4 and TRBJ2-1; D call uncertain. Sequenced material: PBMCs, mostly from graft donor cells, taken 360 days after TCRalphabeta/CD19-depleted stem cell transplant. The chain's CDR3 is CASSLTPENEQFF. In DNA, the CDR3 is TGTGCCAGCAGCCTCACACCCGAAAATGAGCAGTTCTTC.